This record covers a single TCR beta chain. The data were taken from a study of blood T cell repertoires in COVID-19. Sequenced by immunoSEQ multiplex PCR; TCRdb stores in-frame clones only, minus some. Altogether fewer than 50,000 clones are present, 65% to 75% being singletons, with the ten largest covering over 9.5%. V was shortened by 7 bases and J by 9 bases, with 16 bases between the two germline ends. There are 12 residues in the CDR3. Germline V gives CDR1 SQVTM, CDR2 ANQGSEA. The J gene is TRBJ2-1, the V gene TRBV29-1, with D possibly being TRBD1 (6 bases). Sequenced: peripheral blood. This TCR came from a man in his 70s with COVID-19, enrolled during active disease. The CDR3 region is CSAIQGSGEQFF. The CDR3 bases are TGCAGCGCCATACAGGGATCCGGTGAGCAGTTCTTC.